The subject of this entry is one T cell receptor beta chain. The record originates from a study of blood T cell repertoires in COVID-19. The wider study: Both acute and convalescent COVID-19 samples were obtained from the United States, Italy and Spain. The analysed material was cDNA or gDNA that came from T cells, B-cell-depleted T cells, or PBMCs.

As processed by the authors: Cell counts per sample came from amplifying reference gene primers. Sequencing used immunoSEQ multiplex PCR; TCRdb keeps in-frame clones, though not all of them. V, J and clone size are those of that table, while D and trimming were read from the DNA. The sample holds 65,000 or so clones, just under 80% seen once. The V end was cut by 2 bases, the J end by 4 bases, with 18 bases between. CDR3 size: 16 residues. Germline values: CDR1 SGDLS, CDR2 YYNGEE. The receptor was isolated from a human donor in a cohort sampled during active COVID-19. The V and J genes are TRBV9 and TRBJ2-5; tentatively, D is TRBD2 (7 bases). Sequenced material: peripheral blood. The CDR3 coding sequence is TGTGCCAGCAGCGTCGGTCTGGGCCGGGGGGCAGAGACCCAGTACTTC. This encodes CASSVGLGRGAETQYF.